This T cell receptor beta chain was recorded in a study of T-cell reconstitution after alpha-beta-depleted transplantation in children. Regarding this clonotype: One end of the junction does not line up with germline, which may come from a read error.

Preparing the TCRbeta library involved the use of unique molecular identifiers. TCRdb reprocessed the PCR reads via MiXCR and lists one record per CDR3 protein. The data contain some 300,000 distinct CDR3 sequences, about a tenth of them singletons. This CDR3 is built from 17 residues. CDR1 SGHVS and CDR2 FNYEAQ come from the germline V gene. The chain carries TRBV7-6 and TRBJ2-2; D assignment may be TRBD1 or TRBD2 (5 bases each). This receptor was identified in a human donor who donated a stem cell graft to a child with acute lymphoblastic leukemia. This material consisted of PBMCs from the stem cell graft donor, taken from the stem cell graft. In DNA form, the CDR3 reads TGTGCCAGCAGCCTCGTACAACCGGGACCTAACACCGGGGAGCTGTTTTTC. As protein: CASSLVQPGPNTGELFF.